A single sample is the source of the 9 T cell receptor beta chains below, sequenced in a study of vaccination and CD4 T cells after COVID-19. Antigen specificity for these receptors is unknown. Sequenced with the Oncomine TCR Beta short-read assay was DNA taken from cultured CD4+ T cells. TCRdb re-called the PCR reads through MiXCR, storing one row per CDR3 protein. Of 7,000 to 9,000 distinct CDR3 sequences in the sample, about 32% were seen once. Treatment: roughly ten-day PBMC culture with coronavirus spike peptide pools or control peptides (ViraFEST assay). The unexposed donor's CD4+ T cells were collected before the COVID-19 pandemic (2011-2018). What was sequenced was CD4+ T cells from blood, cultured in vitro. The receptors stem from a human donor in good health.

V is TRBV18 and J is TRBJ2-7; D ambiguous. The length of the CDR3 is 13 residues. Per the germline V gene, CDR1 is KGHSH and CDR2 is LQKENI. With 6 bases removed from V and 1 base from J, the gap between germline ends came to 10 bases. DNA for the CDR3: TGTGCCAGCTCCCTGGATCAGTCCTACGAGCAGTACTTC. Its translation is CASSLDQSYEQYF. Combining the CDR3 with reference TRBV18 and TRBJ2-7 gives the whole variable domain NAGVMQNPRHLVRRRGQEARLRCSPMKGHSHVYWYRQLPEEGLKFMVYLQKENIIDESGMPKERFSAEFPKEGPSILRIQQVVRGDSAAYFCASSLDQSYEQYFGPGTRLTVT.

The V call is TRBV7-6, the J call TRBJ2-1; 8 positions agree with TRBD2. From germline, CDR1 is SGHVS and CDR2 FNYEAQ. Losses at the gene ends were 5 bases for V and 7 bases for J; bases not matched to a gene: 7. This CDR3 region has 14 residues. The CDR3 protein is CASSLMGGRNEQFF. CDR3 bases: TGTGCCAGCAGCCTCATGGGCGGGAGGAATGAGCAGTTCTTC. Complete variable domain (other parts from reference TRBV7-6 and TRBJ2-1): GAGVSQSPRYKVTKRGQDVALRCDPISGHVSLYWYRQALGQGPEFLTYFNYEAQQDKSGLPNDRFSAERPEGSISTLTIQRTEQRDSAMYRCASSLMGGRNEQFFGPGTRLTVL.

Sample share makes this clonotype large. The V and J genes are TRBV25-1 and TRBJ2-7, with D possibly being TRBD2 (6 bases). The V gene's germline CDR1 is MGHDK and CDR2 SYGVNS. Trimming removed 2 bases from V and 4 bases from J, with 6 bases in between. The CDR3 totals 12 residues. This CDR3 is CASSEAGYEQYF. CDR3 DNA sequence: TGTGCCAGCAGTGAAGCGGGGTACGAGCAGTACTTC.

The gene calls are TRBV20-1 and TRBJ1-4; D ambiguous. CDR3 length: 12 residues. Germline V lookup: CDR1 DFQATT, CDR2 SNEGSKA (reference sequence). Trimming left V 7 bases short and J 6 bases short, with 12 bases between. CDR3 DNA: TGCAGTGTTCGAGGGATGGATGAAAAACTGTTTTTT. It codes for CSVRGMDEKLFF.

The sample holds one count of this clonotype. V is TRBV19 and J is TRBJ1-6; 7 positions match TRBD1. J gave up 5 bases and V 9 bases, and 13 bases lay outside the gene matches. Germline assignment: CDR1 LNHDA and CDR2 SQIVND (reference sequence). This CDR3 has 16 amino acids. The CDR3 here is CASRNRGLTNNSPLHF. The CDR3, as DNA: TGTGCCAGCAGAAACAGGGGATTAACCAATAATTCACCCCTCCACTTT.

This clonotype showed up just a few times. The rearrangement links TRBV19 to TRBJ2-7; D is possibly TRBD2 (5 bases). The germline V gene has CDR1 LNHDA and CDR2 SQIVND (reference sequence). The CDR3 loop spans 14 amino acids. Trimming removed 3 bases at V and 5 bases at J, with 14 bases between. This CDR3 reads CASSISRDTHEQYF. Written as DNA, the CDR3 is TGTGCCAGTAGTATCTCTCGGGATACCCACGAGCAGTACTTC. Based on the CDR3 plus reference TRBV19 and TRBJ2-7, the full variable domain is DGGITQSPKYLFRKEGQNVTLSCEQNLNHDAMYWYRQDPGQGLRLIYYSQIVNDFQKGDIAEGYSVSREKKESFPLTVTSAQKNPTAFYLCASSISRDTHEQYFGPGTRLTVT.

Here the CDR3 reads CASSPRDRSDYEQYF. The CDR3 DNA is TGTGCCAGCAGCCCTAGGGACAGATCGGATTACGAGCAGTACTTC. This chain connects TRBV7-9 to TRBJ2-7; 7 nucleotides match TRBD1. The CDR3 spans 15 residues. The V gene's germline CDR1 is SEHNR and CDR2 FQNEAQ (reference sequence). The J segment lost 4 bases and the V segment lost 5 bases, leaving 11 bases of the junction unmatched.

The sample holds a few counts of this clonotype. The chain couples TRBV25-1 to TRBJ1-3; possibly TRBD1 for D (6 bases). CDR1 and CDR2 (germline): MGHDK, SYGVNS. The CDR3 length is 14 residues. V was trimmed by 4 bases and J by 2 bases, leaving 9 bases between them. The CDR3 spells CASSGGAAGNTIYF. The CDR3 bases are TGTGCCAGCAGTGGGGGGGCCGCTGGAAACACCATATATTTT.

The table lists this clonotype with a few counts. The chain links TRBV20-1 to TRBJ2-1; TRBD2 agrees at 7 bases. The CDR3 covers 12 residues. With 2 bases clipped from V and 5 bases from J, the junction kept 0 bases outside the gene matches. CDR1 and CDR2 from the germline V gene are DFQATT and SNEGSKA (reference sequence). The CDR3, as DNA: TGCAGTGCTAGACTAGCGGACAATGAGCAGTTCTTC. It yields the protein CSARLADNEQFF.